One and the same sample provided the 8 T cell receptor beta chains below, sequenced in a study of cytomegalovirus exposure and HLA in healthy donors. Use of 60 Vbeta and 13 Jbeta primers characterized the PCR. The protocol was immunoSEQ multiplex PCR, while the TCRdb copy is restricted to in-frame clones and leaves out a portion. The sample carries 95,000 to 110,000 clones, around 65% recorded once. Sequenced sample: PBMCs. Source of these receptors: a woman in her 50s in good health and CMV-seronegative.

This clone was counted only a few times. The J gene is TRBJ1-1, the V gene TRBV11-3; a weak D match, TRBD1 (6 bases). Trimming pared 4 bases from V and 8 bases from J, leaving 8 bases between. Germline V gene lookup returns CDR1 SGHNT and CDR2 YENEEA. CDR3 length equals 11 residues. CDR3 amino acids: CASSSGVEAFF. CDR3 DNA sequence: TGTGCCAGCAGCTCAGGGGTGGAAGCTTTCTTT. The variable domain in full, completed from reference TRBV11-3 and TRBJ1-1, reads EAGVVQSPRYKIIEKKQPVAFWCNPISGHNTLYWYLQNLGQGPELLIRYENEEAVDDSQLPKDRFSAERLKGVDSTLKIQPAELGDSAVYLCASSSGVEAFFGQGTRLTVV.

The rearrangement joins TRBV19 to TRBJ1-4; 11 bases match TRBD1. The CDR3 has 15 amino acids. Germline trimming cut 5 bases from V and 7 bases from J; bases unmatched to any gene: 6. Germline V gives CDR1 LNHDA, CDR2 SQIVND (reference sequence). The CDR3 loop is CASSPRGQGVEKLFF. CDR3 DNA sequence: TGTGCCAGTAGTCCGCGGGGACAGGGGGTTGAAAAACTGTTTTTT.

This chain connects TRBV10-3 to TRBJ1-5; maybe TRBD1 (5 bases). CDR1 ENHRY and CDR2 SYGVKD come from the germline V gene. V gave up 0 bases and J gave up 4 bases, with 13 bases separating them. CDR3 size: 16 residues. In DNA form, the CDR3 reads TGTGCCATCAGTGAGTCGGGCGGGGCCCGAAATCAGCCCCAGCATTTT. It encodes CAISESGGARNQPQHF.

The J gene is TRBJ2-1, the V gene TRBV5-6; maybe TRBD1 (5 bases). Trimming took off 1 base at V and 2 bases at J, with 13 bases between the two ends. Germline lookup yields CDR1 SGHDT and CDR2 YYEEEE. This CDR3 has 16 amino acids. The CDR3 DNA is TGTGCCAGCAGCTTGCAGGGCCTCTTGCCCTACAATGAGCAGTTCTTC. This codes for CASSLQGLLPYNEQFF. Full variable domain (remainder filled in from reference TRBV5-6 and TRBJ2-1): DAGVTQSPTHLIKTRGQQVTLRCSPKSGHDTVSWYQQALGQGPQFIFQYYEEEERQRGNFPDRFSGHQFPNYSSELNVNALLLGDSALYLCASSLQGLLPYNEQFFGPGTRLTVL.

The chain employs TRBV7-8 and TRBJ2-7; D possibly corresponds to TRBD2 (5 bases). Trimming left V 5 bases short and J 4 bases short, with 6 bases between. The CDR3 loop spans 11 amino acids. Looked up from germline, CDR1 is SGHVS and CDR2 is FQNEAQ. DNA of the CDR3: TGTGCCAGCAGCCGGGGTTACGAGCAGTACTTC. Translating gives CASSRGYEQYF.

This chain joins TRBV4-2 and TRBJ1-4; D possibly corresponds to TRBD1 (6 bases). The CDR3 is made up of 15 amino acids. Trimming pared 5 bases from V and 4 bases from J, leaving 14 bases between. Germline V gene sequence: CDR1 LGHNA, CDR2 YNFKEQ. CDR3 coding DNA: TGTGCCAGCAGCTGGGGGGGGCTAGATAATGAAAAACTGTTTTTT. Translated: CASSWGGLDNEKLFF.

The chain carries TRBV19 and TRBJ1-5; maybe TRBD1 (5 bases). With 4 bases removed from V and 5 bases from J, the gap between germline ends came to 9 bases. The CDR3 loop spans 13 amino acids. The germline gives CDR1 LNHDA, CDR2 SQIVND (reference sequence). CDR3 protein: CASSTGLYQPQHF. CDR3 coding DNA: TGTGCCAGTAGTACGGGACTTTATCAGCCCCAGCATTTT.

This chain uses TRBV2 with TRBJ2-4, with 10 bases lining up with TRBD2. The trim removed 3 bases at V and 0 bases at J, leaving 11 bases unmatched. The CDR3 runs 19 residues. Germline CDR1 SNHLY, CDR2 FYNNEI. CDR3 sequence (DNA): TGTGCCAGCAGTGAGGCAGAGCGGGGGGGCCTGTTAGCCAAAAACATTCAGTACTTC. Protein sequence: CASSEAERGGLLAKNIQYF.